This is a list of T cell receptor beta chains from one sample in a study of blood T cell repertoires in COVID-19. Libraries were prepared by immunoSEQ multiplex PCR; TCRdb keeps only in-frame clonotypes and omits some of them. The table includes roughly 320,000 clones, more than 80% detected once. Sequencing was done on a sample of peripheral blood. The source is a woman aged 45 to 65 with COVID-19, enrolled during active disease. CDR3s include the opening cysteine and the closing phenylalanine or tryptophan. A D gene is named only where the DNA matches it firmly. Some rows mark clone size as missing; the rest say once, few, many or name a class of expanded clone.

J gene: TRBJ1-4
V gene: TRBV6-5
clone size: .
CDR3 length: 15
D gene: TRBD1
CDR3 DNA: TGTGCCAGCAGTCTCGGACAGGGACCGAATGAAAAACTGTTTTTT
CDR3 protein: CASSLGQGPNEKLFF

J gene: TRBJ1-2
V gene: TRBV4-1
clone size: .
CDR3 length: 15
D gene: TRBD1
CDR3 DNA: TGCGCCAGCAGCCGACTTGCCGGGACAGGGGATGGCTACACCTTC
CDR3 protein: CASSRLAGTGDGYTF

J gene: TRBJ2-7
V gene: TRBV2
clone size: .
CDR3 length: 16
D gene: TRBD2
CDR3 DNA: TGTGCCAGCACCGGGACTAGCGGGAGGTGGGGCTACGAGCAGTACTTC
CDR3 protein: CASTGTSGRWGYEQYF

J gene: TRBJ2-5
V gene: TRBV5-1
clone size: .
CDR3 length: 18
D gene: .
CDR3 DNA: TGCGCCAGCAGCTTGGTAAAGGTTGGCCCATGGGAGCAAGAGACCCAGTACTTC
CDR3 protein: CASSLVKVGPWEQETQYF

J gene: TRBJ2-3
V gene: TRBV7-9
clone size: few
CDR3 length: 14
D gene: TRBD2
CDR3 DNA: TGTGCCAGCAGCTTGCTAGCGGGATTGGATACGCAGTATTTT
CDR3 protein: CASSLLAGLDTQYF

J gene: TRBJ1-2
V gene: TRBV29-1
clone size: .
CDR3 length: 12
D gene: .
CDR3 DNA: TGCAGCGTGGAAACAGGGAACTATGGCTACACCTTC
CDR3 protein: CSVETGNYGYTF

J gene: TRBJ1-1
V gene: TRBV2
clone size: .
CDR3 length: 17
D gene: TRBD1
CDR3 DNA: TGTGCCAGCAGTGAGGAAGCAGGGGGTAGGGTTAACACTGAAGCTTTCTTT
CDR3 protein: CASSEEAGGRVNTEAFF

J gene: TRBJ1-2
V gene: TRBV15
clone size: few
CDR3 length: 17
D gene: .
CDR3 DNA: TGTGCCACCAGGGACCGTTGGGGGCGGGCGCCAAACTATGGCTACACCTTC
CDR3 protein: CATRDRWGRAPNYGYTF

J gene: TRBJ2-3
V gene: TRBV21-1
clone size: .
CDR3 length: 16
D gene: .
CDR3 DNA: TGTGCCAGCAGCAAATGTCAGGGGAACGCCACAGATACGCAGTATTTT
CDR3 protein: CASSKCQGNATDTQYF

J gene: TRBJ2-7
V gene: TRBV7-2
clone size: .
CDR3 length: 14
D gene: TRBD1
CDR3 DNA: TGTGCCAGCAGCTGGACAGGGTGGTCCTACGAGCAGTACTTC
CDR3 protein: CASSWTGWSYEQYF

J gene: TRBJ2-3
V gene: TRBV11-2
clone size: .
CDR3 length: 13
D gene: .
CDR3 DNA: TGTGCCAGCAGCCCGGGGGTAACGTATACGCAGTATTTT
CDR3 protein: CASSPGVTYTQYF

J gene: TRBJ1-2
V gene: TRBV4-1
clone size: once
CDR3 length: 13
D gene: .
CDR3 DNA: TGCGCCAGCAGCCAAGATAGCGTGGGTGGCTACACCTTC
CDR3 protein: CASSQDSVGGYTF

J gene: TRBJ1-5
V gene: TRBV30
clone size: .
CDR3 length: 14
D gene: TRBD1
CDR3 DNA: TGTGCCTGGAGGGGGACAGGGGGATATCAGCCCCAGCATTTT
CDR3 protein: CAWRGTGGYQPQHF

J gene: TRBJ1-2
V gene: TRBV25-1
clone size: once
CDR3 length: 14
D gene: .
CDR3 DNA: TGTGCCAGCAGTGAATATATAATTGGGGGCGGCTACACCTTC
CDR3 protein: CASSEYIIGGGYTF

J gene: TRBJ2-3
V gene: TRBV7-9
clone size: .
CDR3 length: 12
D gene: .
CDR3 DNA: TGTGCCAGCAGCTGGACTCGAGACACGCAGTATTTT
CDR3 protein: CASSWTRDTQYF

J gene: TRBJ2-2
V gene: TRBV11-2
clone size: .
CDR3 length: 17
D gene: TRBD2
CDR3 DNA: TGTGCCAGCAGCTTAGATCGCATTAGCGGGTATAGCGGGGAGCTGTTTTTT
CDR3 protein: CASSLDRISGYSGELFF

J gene: TRBJ2-7
V gene: TRBV18
clone size: few
CDR3 length: 16
D gene: TRBD1
CDR3 DNA: TGTGCCAGCTCACTCCTAGGACAGGGGGCCTCCTACGAGCAGTACTTC
CDR3 protein: CASSLLGQGASYEQYF

J gene: TRBJ1-1
V gene: TRBV18
clone size: .
CDR3 length: 16
D gene: TRBD1
CDR3 DNA: TGTGCCAGCTCACCACTGAGACAGGGTCAGAACACTGAAGCTTTCTTT
CDR3 protein: CASSPLRQGQNTEAFF

J gene: TRBJ2-4
V gene: TRBV6-6
clone size: .
CDR3 length: 15
D gene: .
CDR3 DNA: TGTGCCAGCAGCCTAGGGACAAGAGCCAAAAACATTCAGTACTTC
CDR3 protein: CASSLGTRAKNIQYF

J gene: TRBJ2-7
V gene: TRBV19
clone size: .
CDR3 length: 16
D gene: TRBD2
CDR3 DNA: TGTGCCAGTAGTATAGCGTTTGCTAGCGGGAGCGGCGAGCAGTACTTC
CDR3 protein: CASSIAFASGSGEQYF

J gene: TRBJ2-1
V gene: TRBV30
clone size: many
CDR3 length: 12
D gene: TRBD2
CDR3 DNA: TGTGCCTGGAGCGGGAGGGCCTCTGAGCAGTTCTTC
CDR3 protein: CAWSGRASEQFF

J gene: TRBJ2-5
V gene: TRBV7-2
clone size: .
CDR3 length: 16
D gene: TRBD2
CDR3 DNA: TGTGCCAGCAGCTTTACACTAGCGGGGGTGGGGGAGACCCAGTACTTC
CDR3 protein: CASSFTLAGVGETQYF